A single sample is the source of the 22 T cell receptor beta chains below, sequenced in a study of CD8 T cells in ankylosing spondylitis listed by TCRdb under 2017. The research as a whole found: Blood from ankylosing spondylitis patients appeared to be characterized by a TCR beta motif made up of under ten highly homologous amino acid variants.

For these TCRs, the target antigens are not known. Libraries came from 5' RACE. Data came from an Illumina HiSeq 2500. The public reads were run again by TCRdb, first through fastp at Q25 and then through MiXCR, and only productive beta chains were kept. Rows are unified per CDR3 protein, each entry keeping the most common DNA and genes. The sample includes around 130,000 distinct CDR3 sequences, with 17% observed a single time. In total, the top ten clones hold about 33% of the sample. The sample consisted of blood, either unsorted or a sorted T cell fraction (not recorded which). These receptors came from a male donor with ankylosing spondylitis.

The V gene is TRBV7-9, the J gene TRBJ2-3; TRBD2 is a possible D gene (6 bases). The CDR3 extends over 14 amino acids. V shed 3 bases and J shed 8 bases, with 15 bases lying between them. Germline-derived CDR1 and CDR2 are SEHNR and FQNEAQ (reference sequence). CDR3 protein: CASSFGDLAGTQYF. CDR3 DNA: TGTGCCAGCAGCTTCGGGGACTTAGCCGGTACGCAGTATTTT.

CDR3 residues: CASSPPGSSGYQETQYF. Here the CDR3 DNA reads TGTGCCAGCAGCCCCCCCGGGTCTAGCGGGTACCAAGAGACCCAGTACTTC. The V and J genes are TRBV11-1 and TRBJ2-5, with 8 bases matching TRBD2. V was clipped by 5 bases and J by 0 bases; unmatched bases: 11. The CDR3 covers 17 residues. The germline CDR1 and CDR2 sequences are SGHAT and FQDESV (reference sequence).

This sequence joins TRBV7-8 and TRBJ2-4, with D unclear. The CDR3 loop spans 17 amino acids. V dropped 0 bases and J dropped 0 bases, with 12 bases sitting between them. CDR1 is SGHVS and CDR2 is FQNEAQ in the germline V gene. CDR3 nucleotide sequence: TGTGCCAGCAGCTTAGCTAGGCCTATGCTAGCCAAAAACATTCAGTACTTC. This encodes CASSLARPMLAKNIQYF.

This clonotype has a handful of counts. The CDR3 spells CATSDPGANTGELFF. CDR3 nucleotide sequence: TGTGCCACCAGTGATCCAGGAGCGAACACCGGGGAGCTGTTTTTT. The chain is built from TRBV24-1 and TRBJ2-2; D not resolved. CDR1 and CDR2 from the germline V gene are KGHDR and SFDVKD. Between the trimmed V and J ends, which lost 3 bases and 0 bases, there was a span of 7 bases. The CDR3 has 15 residues.

This clonotype has only a few counts. The J gene is TRBJ2-7, the V gene TRBV7-9; 9 bases map to TRBD1. Per the germline V gene, CDR1 is SEHNR and CDR2 is FQNEAQ (reference sequence). The CDR3 length is 14 residues. Losses at the gene ends were 5 bases for V and 5 bases for J; bases not matched to a gene: 7. The CDR3 DNA sequence: TGTGCCAGCAGCATGGACAGGGGTACCAACGAGCAGTACTTC. This sequence encodes CASSMDRGTNEQYF.

V is TRBV4-1 and J is TRBJ2-1; 7 positions match TRBD2. The length of the CDR3 is 16 residues. In germline, CDR1 is MGHRA, CDR2 YSYEKL. Losses at the gene ends were 0 bases for V and 7 bases for J; bases not matched to a gene: 9. CDR3 bases: TGCGCCAGCAGCCAAGATCTCGCTAGCGGAGAAAATGAGCAGTTCTTC. Translating gives CASSQDLASGENEQFF.

The table lists this clonotype with a few counts. The rearrangement joins TRBV21-1 to TRBJ2-7; TRBD1 is the table's D call, not checked against the DNA. TRBV21-1 is annotated as a pseudogene. This CDR3 is built from 15 residues. The CDR3 protein is CASRPGHVVSYEQYF. The DNA for the CDR3 is TGTGCCAGCAGACCGGGACACGTAGTCTCCTACGAGCAGTACTTC.

The chain uses TRBV27 and TRBJ2-2; 7 nucleotides match TRBD2. V lost 6 bases to trimming and J lost 6 bases; unmatched junction nucleotides: 4. This CDR3 has 13 residues. Germline V gene sequence: CDR1 MNHEY, CDR2 SMNVEV (reference sequence). The DNA for the CDR3 is TGTGCCAGCAGGAGGGAGGGCCCCGGGGAGCTGTTTTTT. This codes for CASRREGPGELFF.

The genes are TRBV7-9 and TRBJ2-1, with D hard to call. V was shortened by 3 bases and J by 2 bases, with 17 bases between the two germline ends. CDR1 and CDR2 from the germline V gene are SEHNR and FQNEAQ (reference sequence). The CDR3 loop spans 17 amino acids. CDR3 DNA: TGTGCCAGCAGCTTCCTGGTTTTGCGGCAAGCCTACAATGAGCAGTTCTTC. Its protein is CASSFLVLRQAYNEQFF.

The V and J genes are TRBV4-1 and TRBJ1-5; D is perhaps TRBD1 (6 bases). The V gene lost 6 bases and the J gene lost 5 bases, with 20 bases spanning the gap. The germline CDR1 and CDR2 sequences are MGHRA and YSYEKL. This CDR3 has 16 amino acids. The CDR3 region is CASSRGGDPTDQPQHF. In nucleotides, the CDR3 is TGCGCCAGCAGTCGAGGGGGGGACCCTACTGATCAGCCCCAGCATTTT.

This clonotype has only a few counts. The chain links TRBV3-1 to TRBJ2-5; TRBD2 agrees at 8 bases. V was pared by 2 bases and J by 13 bases, with 3 bases of the junction left unmatched. CDR3 length equals 11 residues. CDR1 and CDR2 from the germline V gene are LGHDT and YNNKEL (reference sequence). CDR3 residues: CASSQSGLAYF. The CDR3 nucleotides read TGTGCCAGCAGCCAATCAGGACTAGCGTACTTC.

The V call is TRBV7-3, the J call TRBJ2-1, with D possibly matching TRBD2 (6 bases). CDR3 length equals 14 residues. Trimming left V 0 bases short and J 3 bases short, with 6 bases between. CDR1 and CDR2 from the germline V gene are SGHTA and FQGTGA. The CDR3 protein is CASSLTGSYNEQFF. The CDR3 DNA is TGTGCCAGCAGCTTAACCGGGAGCTACAATGAGCAGTTCTTC.

This clonotype was seen only a few times. The J gene is TRBJ1-2, the V gene TRBV5-1; 7 nucleotides agree with TRBD1. This CDR3 contains 15 residues. The J segment lost 5 bases and the V segment lost 4 bases, leaving 11 bases of the junction unmatched. Germline assignment: CDR1 SGHRS and CDR2 YFSETQ. The CDR3 is CASSATGTDVYGYTF. The CDR3 nucleotides are TGCGCCAGCAGCGCTACGGGGACAGACGTTTATGGCTACACCTTC.

This clonotype came up a few times. This chain uses TRBV2 with TRBJ2-7, with D uncertain. CDR1 is SNHLY and CDR2 is FYNNEI in the germline V gene. The CDR3 runs to 12 residues. The CDR3 DNA follows: TGTGCGATTAGGGCAGGTACCTACGAGCAGTACTTC. Encoded protein: CAIRAGTYEQYF.

J is TRBJ2-7 and V is TRBV5-5; the D is unclear. Germline CDR1 reads SGHKS; CDR2 reads YYEKEE (reference sequence). The CDR3 runs to 16 residues. V lost 2 bases and J lost 2, with 17 bases in between. The CDR3 bases are TGTGCCAGCAGCTTAGAGACTTTCAATCCTCCCTACGAGCAGTACTTC. Its protein product is CASSLETFNPPYEQYF.

The chain employs TRBV11-3 and TRBJ2-7; no firm D call. The CDR3 spans 15 residues. CDR1 and CDR2 (germline): SGHNT, YENEEA. Trimming removed 5 bases at V and 0 bases at J, with 14 bases between. DNA of the CDR3: TGTGCCAGCAGCAAGCGACAACACCTCTCCTACGAGCAGTACTTC. Amino acids: CASSKRQHLSYEQYF.

The rearrangement uses TRBV28 and TRBJ1-5; D is unresolved. Trimming left V 6 bases short and J 2 bases short, with 17 bases between. The CDR3 is 16 amino acids. Germline V lookup: CDR1 MDHEN, CDR2 SYDVKM. CDR3 coding DNA: TGTGCCAGCAGATATCCGGGCCCGGGAGGCAATCAGCCCCAGCATTTT. Its protein is CASRYPGPGGNQPQHF.

V gene TRBV7-2 combines with J gene TRBJ2-7; no clear D gene. The CDR3 runs 13 residues. Trimming stripped 1 base from V and 5 bases from J, with 9 bases between. Germline lookup yields CDR1 SGHTA and CDR2 FQGNSA. CDR3 sequence (DNA): TGTGCCAGCAGCTTAGGCTCGGGTAACGAGCAGTACTTC. The encoded protein is CASSLGSGNEQYF. The whole variable domain, remainder taken from reference TRBV7-2 and TRBJ2-7, is GAGVSQSPSNKVTEKGKDVELRCDPISGHTALYWYRQSLGQGLEFLIYFQGNSAPDKSGLPSDRFSAERTGGSVSTLTIQRTQQEDSAVYLCASSLGSGNEQYFGPGTRLTVT.

The chain is built from TRBV27 and TRBJ1-4, with 11 bases lining up with TRBD1. Germline V CDR1 and CDR2: MNHEY, SMNVEV (reference sequence). Trimming took 4 bases from V and 7 from J; bases not matched to a gene: 2. This CDR3 comprises 14 residues. In DNA form, the CDR3 reads TGTGCCAGCAGTTCGGGACAGGGGGTTGAAAAACTGTTTTTT. Protein: CASSSGQGVEKLFF.

This clonotype was recorded a few times. The V and J genes are TRBV9 and TRBJ1-3, with unresolved D. V was clipped by 4 bases and J by 2 bases, with 16 bases between them. Germline-derived CDR1 and CDR2 are SGDLS and YYNGEE. The CDR3 totals 16 residues. CDR3 protein: CASSLPPGQPGNTIYF. The CDR3, as DNA: TGTGCCAGCAGCCTTCCCCCGGGCCAACCTGGAAACACCATATATTTT.

This clonotype has a handful of counts. The chain carries TRBV12-3 or TRBV12-4 and TRBJ2-3; D is possibly TRBD2 (6 bases). The CDR3 is 11 amino acids. V lost 8 bases and J 6 bases, leaving 9 bases between the germline ends. The CDR3 coding sequence is TGTGCCAGCCGGGGACTTGATACGCAGTATTTT. Translated: CASRGLDTQYF.

This rearrangement joins TRBV29-1 to TRBJ1-2, with D possibly TRBD1 on 6 matching bases. The CDR3 has 14 amino acids. V dropped 3 bases and J dropped 2 bases, with 13 bases sitting between them. The V gene's germline CDR1 is SQVTM and CDR2 ANQGSEA. The DNA of the CDR3 is TGCAGCGTTGAGGGCAGGGGCCCGAACTATGGCTACACCTTC. Amino acids: CSVEGRGPNYGYTF.